The text below deals with one TCR beta chain. The antigen remains undetermined. Of the isolated RNA, all was reverse transcribed, and so the sequenced material was expressed TCRB transcripts. Sequenced by immunoSEQ multiplex PCR; TCRdb stores in-frame clones only, minus some. The table has approximately 200,000 clones, over 9.5% seen once; the top ten hold 0.034%. Sort purity for all populations was recorded as exceeding 98%. The sample is drawn from a study of beta chain features in type 1 diabetes. The CDR3 is 12 amino acids. With V trimmed by 7 bases and J by 6 bases, 5 bases remained unmatched. Germline CDR1 SGHRS, CDR2 YFSETQ. Study-wide results and limits: Healthy donors had naive, central memory and Treg TCRB repertoires that appeared less similar than those seen among patients. Insertion counts at VDJ junctions were lower in type 1 diabetes patients, who also showed more deletions there.

The clonotype comes from a woman between 18 and 30 years old in good health. The J gene is TRBJ1-2, the V gene TRBV5-1; 8 bases are a match to TRBD1. Sequenced input: naive CD4+ T cells from blood. In nucleotides, the CDR3 is TGCGCCAGCCGGTTGGGACAGGATGGCTACACCTTC. This codes for CASRLGQDGYTF. Combining the CDR3 with reference TRBV5-1 and TRBJ1-2 gives the whole variable domain KAGVTQTPRYLIKTRGQQVTLSCSPISGHRSVSWYQQTPGQGLQFLFEYFSETQRNKGNFPGRFSGRQFSNSRSEMNVSTLELGDSALYLCASRLGQDGYTFGSGTRLTVV.